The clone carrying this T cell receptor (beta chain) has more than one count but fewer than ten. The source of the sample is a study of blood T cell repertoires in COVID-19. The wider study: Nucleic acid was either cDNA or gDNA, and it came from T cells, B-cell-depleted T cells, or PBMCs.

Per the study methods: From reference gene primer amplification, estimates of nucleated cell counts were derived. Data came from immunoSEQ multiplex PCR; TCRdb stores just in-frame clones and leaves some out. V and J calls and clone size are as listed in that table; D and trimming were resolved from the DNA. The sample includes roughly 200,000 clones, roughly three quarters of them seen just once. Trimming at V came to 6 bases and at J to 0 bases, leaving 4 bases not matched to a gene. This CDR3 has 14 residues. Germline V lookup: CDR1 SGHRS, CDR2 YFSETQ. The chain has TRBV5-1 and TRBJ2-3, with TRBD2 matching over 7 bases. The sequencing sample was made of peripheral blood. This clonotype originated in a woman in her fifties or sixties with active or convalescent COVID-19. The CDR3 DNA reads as TGCGCCAGCAACGGCGGGGGAAGCACAGATACGCAGTATTTT. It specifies CASNGGGSTDTQYF.